This TCR beta chain was captured in a study of OX40 agonist ivuxolimab in advanced cancers. Germline CDR1 is SNHLY and CDR2 is FYNNEI. Trimming pared 7 bases from V and 5 bases from J, leaving 12 bases between. The CDR3 consists of 12 residues. This clone was detected a few times. Here immunoSEQ multiplex PCR was the method, and the copy in TCRdb shows in-frame clones only, minus some. The sample contains some 35,000 clones, around four fifths of which appear only once. Material: CD4+ or CD8+ T cells sorted from blood, obtained in a trial of the OX40 agonist ivuxolimab. This TCR was sampled from an adult with an advanced solid tumor such as melanoma, head and neck, liver or kidney cancer. V and J are TRBV2 and TRBJ2-7; D possibly corresponds to TRBD2 (6 bases). The CDR3 spells CASTLAGNEQYF. In DNA, the CDR3 is TGTGCCAGCACCCTGGCGGGAAACGAGCAGTACTTC.